The rows below give T cell receptor beta chains drawn from one sample of a study of spatial heterogeneity in lung cancer. From the 5' RACE reads, TCRdb called clonotypes with MiXCR, one entry per CDR3 protein. The data show tens of thousands of distinct CDR3 sequences, less than 6% seen once. The material was PBMCs, obtained at surgery. These receptors came from a male donor with early-stage non-small cell lung cancer. The conserved cysteine and the conserved F or W are not part of the CDR3 here. Each record gives: clone size, V gene, J gene, CDR3 protein. Expanded clones are given a class, and other clones once, few, many or no size at all.

size: many
V: TRBV5-5
J: TRBJ1-1
CDR3: ASSLVGASNTEAF

size: many
V: TRBV7-9
J: TRBJ1-1
CDR3: ASSRTGSGTEAF

size: few
V: TRBV20-1
J: TRBJ1-4
CDR3: SASKGGQGAHEKLF

size: few
V: TRBV18
J: TRBJ1-1
CDR3: ASSPGGTTEAF

size: many
V: TRBV7-8
J: TRBJ2-2
CDR3: ASSLIPVGRGDRELF

size: few
V: TRBV2
J: TRBJ2-5
CDR3: ASSAPTSGFATQY

size: many
V: TRBV12-3/TRBV12-4
J: TRBJ1-5
CDR3: ASSPQGRLQPQH

size: many
V: TRBV19
J: TRBJ1-2
CDR3: ASITGTANNYGYT

size: many
V: TRBV19
J: TRBJ2-1
CDR3: ASSATHYTHNEQF

size: many
V: TRBV9
J: TRBJ2-2
CDR3: ASGGPAGELF

size: many
V: TRBV4-2
J: TRBJ2-3
CDR3: ASSPPWGDTQY

size: many
V: TRBV27
J: TRBJ1-5
CDR3: ASSATQNQPQH

size: -
V: TRBV11-2
J: TRBJ1-1
CDR3: ASSLTPEGTEAF

size: many
V: TRBV20-1
J: TRBJ2-3
CDR3: SARGLAGGGDTQY

size: many
V: TRBV4-1
J: TRBJ2-5
CDR3: ASSQPSGGRETQY

size: many
V: TRBV27
J: TRBJ1-5
CDR3: ASSRYSSNQPQH

size: many
V: TRBV10-3
J: TRBJ2-7
CDR3: AISDLHEQY

size: many
V: TRBV29-1
J: TRBJ2-1
CDR3: SGSGGGTYNEQF

size: many
V: TRBV18
J: TRBJ2-7
CDR3: ASSTPEASYEQY

size: -
V: TRBV5-4
J: TRBJ2-7
CDR3: VSSTGLAGALRKSSYEQY

size: many
V: TRBV28
J: TRBJ1-1
CDR3: ASSWGSRMFAF

size: many
V: TRBV7-2
J: TRBJ2-7
CDR3: ASSPRTVGYEQY

size: -
V: TRBV20-1
J: TRBJ2-4
CDR3: SARYLLGNIQY

size: -
V: TRBV19
J: TRBJ2-2
CDR3: ASSRDRVRTGELF

size: many
V: TRBV6-2/TRBV6-3
J: TRBJ1-5
CDR3: ASSLDMKEQPQH

size: many
V: TRBV29-1
J: TRBJ1-2
CDR3: SAAAGTANYGYT

size: many
V: TRBV20-1
J: TRBJ1-1
CDR3: SARGPSNTEAF

size: many
V: TRBV27
J: TRBJ1-6
CDR3: ASSPGLTNNSPLH

size: many
V: TRBV7-2
J: TRBJ2-3
CDR3: ASSRQGFPTDTQY

size: many
V: TRBV6-5
J: TRBJ2-5
CDR3: ASSRLGQGYETQY

size: few
V: TRBV7-2
J: TRBJ2-4
CDR3: ASSFDMDIQY

size: -
V: TRBV23-1
J: TRBJ2-7
CDR3: ASRPTGTGDAYEQY

size: many
V: TRBV12-3/TRBV12-4
J: TRBJ1-5
CDR3: ASSFADQPQH

size: many
V: TRBV6-5
J: TRBJ2-7
CDR3: ASSRDRDLYEQY

size: many
V: TRBV7-9
J: TRBJ2-2
CDR3: ASQRRATGTGELF

size: -
V: TRBV6-5
J: TRBJ1-2
CDR3: ASSYGGNYGYT

size: -
V: TRBV29-1
J: TRBJ2-1
CDR3: SVEAGNEQF

size: many
V: TRBV28
J: TRBJ1-5
CDR3: ASSTPGHWSNQPQH

size: -
V: TRBV5-1
J: TRBJ2-3
CDR3: ARSLSTDTQY

size: many
V: TRBV10-3
J: TRBJ1-2
CDR3: AISESQPGLNGYT

size: -
V: TRBV5-8
J: TRBJ1-5
CDR3: ASSSERQGWGSNQPQH

size: many
V: TRBV28
J: TRBJ2-7
CDR3: ASSLAGVPYEQY

size: many
V: TRBV5-1
J: TRBJ2-6
CDR3: ASSLPGYTHGTGANVLT

size: many
V: TRBV5-1
J: TRBJ2-3
CDR3: ASSGGTSGYTDTQY

size: -
V: TRBV19
J: TRBJ2-1
CDR3: ASSIRAGGYYNEQF

size: many
V: TRBV20-1
J: TRBJ2-7
CDR3: SARLSSGRYEQY

size: -
V: TRBV28
J: TRBJ2-7
CDR3: ASSTIEGLAGGPYPHYEQY

size: many
V: TRBV7-2
J: TRBJ1-5
CDR3: ASSLVARDNQPQH

size: medium-sized
V: TRBV29-1
J: TRBJ2-7
CDR3: SGTGQEDEQY

size: medium-sized
V: TRBV7-9
J: TRBJ2-7
CDR3: ASSLGTAGHEQY

size: many
V: TRBV11-1
J: TRBJ2-2
CDR3: ASSFRGLGTGELF

size: few
V: TRBV20-1
J: TRBJ2-7
CDR3: SATGGVGYEQY

size: many
V: TRBV5-1
J: TRBJ2-5
CDR3: ASSPSSPGGTQY

size: many
V: TRBV18
J: TRBJ2-3
CDR3: ASSPPRTGVGDTQY

size: many
V: TRBV6-6
J: TRBJ1-2
CDR3: ASSYTLQGLEYGYT

size: many
V: TRBV7-2
J: TRBJ2-1
CDR3: ASSTLILIGHHYNEQF

size: many
V: TRBV28
J: TRBJ1-4
CDR3: ASSEQGLGTNEKLF

size: many
V: TRBV27
J: TRBJ2-7
CDR3: ASSITGFPNPYEQY

size: -
V: TRBV20-1
J: TRBJ1-2
CDR3: SARRGGYT